These T cell receptor beta chains were read from a single sample in a study of PD-1 blockade in classical Hodgkin lymphoma. Using immunoSEQ multiplex PCR, the repertoire was profiled, and TCRdb retains in-frame clones only, with some absent. The sample has about 25,000 clones, about 80% seen once; the top ten hold 6.7%. The sequencing here drew on peripheral blood mononuclear cells (PBMCs), taken at baseline. These receptors were taken from a human donor with classical Hodgkin lymphoma. Both conserved end residues are part of each CDR3. The D gene is left open where the match is weak. Clone size is shown for a subset of rows, as once, few, many or a class of expanded clone.

D gene: TRBD1; J gene: TRBJ1-5; V gene: TRBV28; clone size: NA; CDR3 DNA: TGTGCCAGCAGTCGGACAGGGGCGGATCAGCCCCAGCATTTT; CDR3 protein: CASSRTGADQPQHF
D gene: NA; J gene: TRBJ2-1; V gene: TRBV27; clone size: NA; CDR3 DNA: TGTGCCAGCTTGCGCCTTGGCGTGCGCAATGAGCAGTTCTTC; CDR3 protein: CASLRLGVRNEQFF
D gene: TRBD1; J gene: TRBJ2-7; V gene: TRBV28; clone size: NA; CDR3 DNA: TGTGCCAGCAGTTCCCAGGGACAGGGCAACGAGCAGTACTTC; CDR3 protein: CASSSQGQGNEQYF
D gene: TRBD1; J gene: TRBJ1-4; V gene: TRBV28; clone size: few; CDR3 DNA: TGTGCCAGCAGCCCGACAGGGAGACTGTTTTTT; CDR3 protein: CASSPTGRLFF
D gene: NA; J gene: TRBJ1-2; V gene: TRBV4-2; clone size: NA; CDR3 DNA: TGTGCCAGCAGCCAAGATCAAGGCTACACCTTC; CDR3 protein: CASSQDQGYTF
D gene: NA; J gene: TRBJ1-1; V gene: TRBV15; clone size: few; CDR3 DNA: TGTGCCACCAGCAGAGACTCGGGAGAAGCTTTCTTT; CDR3 protein: CATSRDSGEAFF
D gene: TRBD2; J gene: TRBJ2-3; V gene: TRBV4-3; clone size: NA; CDR3 DNA: TGCGCCAGCAGCCAAACAGCGGGGGGACACACAGATACGCAGTATTTT; CDR3 protein: CASSQTAGGHTDTQYF
D gene: NA; J gene: TRBJ2-7; V gene: TRBV11-2; clone size: NA; CDR3 DNA: TGTGCCAGCAGCTTAGATATGGCTAGCTACGAGCAGTACTTC; CDR3 protein: CASSLDMASYEQYF
D gene: NA; J gene: TRBJ1-1; V gene: TRBV7-6; clone size: NA; CDR3 DNA: TGTGCCAGCAGCTCCCACGGGGAAGCTTTCTTT; CDR3 protein: CASSSHGEAFF
D gene: NA; J gene: TRBJ2-3; V gene: TRBV4-3; clone size: NA; CDR3 DNA: TGCGCCAGCAGCCAAGTTTCCCCGGGGAACAGAGCAGATACGCAGTATTTT; CDR3 protein: CASSQVSPGNRADTQYF
D gene: TRBD1; J gene: TRBJ1-4; V gene: TRBV7-9; clone size: NA; CDR3 DNA: TGTGCCAGCAGCTTCATGGGACAGGCACAAAAACTGTTTTTT; CDR3 protein: CASSFMGQAQKLFF
D gene: TRBD1; J gene: TRBJ2-7; V gene: TRBV15; clone size: few; CDR3 DNA: TGTGCCACCAGCAGTGATGGACAGGGCTACGAGCAGTACTTC; CDR3 protein: CATSSDGQGYEQYF
D gene: NA; J gene: TRBJ2-5; V gene: TRBV11-2; clone size: NA; CDR3 DNA: TGTGCCAGCAGCTTTGTGATTGAAAAGACCCAGTACTTC; CDR3 protein: CASSFVIEKTQYF
D gene: NA; J gene: TRBJ2-2; V gene: TRBV28; clone size: NA; CDR3 DNA: TGTGCCAGCAGTTTTTTGTCCAGCATCAACACCGGGGAGCTGTTTTTT; CDR3 protein: CASSFLSSINTGELFF
D gene: NA; J gene: TRBJ2-7; V gene: TRBV5-6; clone size: NA; CDR3 DNA: TGTGCCAGCAGCTTTCTTGGCAGCTATTACGAGCAGTACTTC; CDR3 protein: CASSFLGSYYEQYF
D gene: NA; J gene: TRBJ2-1; V gene: TRBV9; clone size: NA; CDR3 DNA: TGTGCCAGCAGCGTAGACCCTAGCCTCCAGTTCTTC; CDR3 protein: CASSVDPSLQFF
D gene: NA; J gene: TRBJ1-6; V gene: TRBV5-5; clone size: NA; CDR3 DNA: TGTGCCAGCAGCCAGGGACCTGAAAGGAATTCACCCCTCCACTTT; CDR3 protein: CASSQGPERNSPLHF
D gene: NA; J gene: TRBJ2-7; V gene: TRBV5-4; clone size: few; CDR3 DNA: TGTGCCAGCAGCTTGGAACAGGGAATGAGAAGGTCCTACGAGCAGTACTTC; CDR3 protein: CASSLEQGMRRSYEQYF
D gene: NA; J gene: TRBJ1-4; V gene: TRBV15; clone size: NA; CDR3 DNA: TGTGCCACCAGCAGAGATCCCCAAGAAAAACTGTTTTTT; CDR3 protein: CATSRDPQEKLFF
D gene: NA; J gene: TRBJ1-4; V gene: TRBV6-1; clone size: medium-sized; CDR3 DNA: TGTGCCAGCAGTGAATTAGAGGGGGGTAATGAAAAACTGTTTTTT; CDR3 protein: CASSELEGGNEKLFF
D gene: NA; J gene: TRBJ2-5; V gene: TRBV5-8; clone size: NA; CDR3 DNA: TGTGCCAGCACCTGGGGGGCAGGGGGACATCAAGAGACCCAGTACTTC; CDR3 protein: CASTWGAGGHQETQYF
D gene: NA; J gene: TRBJ1-1; V gene: TRBV9; clone size: NA; CDR3 DNA: TGTGCCAGCAGCGTAGATAATGGTGAAGCTTTCTTT; CDR3 protein: CASSVDNGEAFF
D gene: TRBD1; J gene: TRBJ2-1; V gene: TRBV7-9; clone size: medium-sized; CDR3 DNA: TGTGCCAGCACCCGGACAGGGGATAATGAGCAGTTCTTC; CDR3 protein: CASTRTGDNEQFF
D gene: TRBD1; J gene: TRBJ2-5; V gene: TRBV7-2; clone size: NA; CDR3 DNA: TGTGCCAGCAGCTTAGAAACCGGGACAGGGGAGACCCAGTACTTC; CDR3 protein: CASSLETGTGETQYF
D gene: NA; J gene: TRBJ2-7; V gene: TRBV19; clone size: NA; CDR3 DNA: TGTGCCAGTAGTATAGAGCTCCTCTCCTACGAGCAGTACTTC; CDR3 protein: CASSIELLSYEQYF
D gene: NA; J gene: TRBJ2-1; V gene: TRBV9; clone size: NA; CDR3 DNA: TGTGCCAGCAGCGTAGTCCCCCCGGGACGGGCCTACAATGAGCAGTTCTTC; CDR3 protein: CASSVVPPGRAYNEQFF
D gene: NA; J gene: TRBJ2-7; V gene: TRBV30; clone size: once; CDR3 DNA: TGTGCCTGGAGTGTACTCGGGGTGAAGGGCGAGCAGTACTTC; CDR3 protein: CAWSVLGVKGEQYF
D gene: NA; J gene: TRBJ2-5; V gene: TRBV30; clone size: NA; CDR3 DNA: TGTGCCTGGGCTCAGGGCCAAGAGACCCAGTACTTC; CDR3 protein: CAWAQGQETQYF